The 7 T cell receptor beta chains given below trace back to one sample, sequenced in a study of blood T cell repertoires in COVID-19. Sequenced by immunoSEQ multiplex PCR; TCRdb stores in-frame clones only, minus some. The sample has roughly 200,000 clones; about 87% are singletons. The sequenced sample was peripheral blood. These receptors were collected from a man in his sixties who had recovered from COVID-19.

V is TRBV19 and J is TRBJ2-5, with 10 positions matching TRBD2. Germline CDR1 LNHDA, CDR2 SQIVND (reference sequence). The CDR3 contains 15 residues. V was clipped by 5 bases and J by 6 bases; unmatched bases: 9. The CDR3 sequence: CASSPVAGGGQTQYF. The CDR3 nucleotides are TGTGCCAGTAGTCCAGTAGCGGGGGGCGGGCAGACCCAGTACTTC.

This chain links TRBV6-5 with TRBJ2-5, with 8 bases fitting TRBD1. The V segment lost 3 bases and the J segment 3 bases; nucleotides outside the gene matches: 3. The length of the CDR3 is 14 residues. Germline lookup yields CDR1 MNHEY and CDR2 SVGAGI. Here the CDR3 DNA reads TGTGCCAGCAGTTATTACAGGGGGGAAGAGACCCAGTACTTC. It specifies CASSYYRGEETQYF.

The chain recombines TRBV27 with TRBJ1-6, with TRBD1 identical over 9 bases. The CDR3 is made up of 15 amino acids. V trimming: 5 bases; J trimming: 8 bases; junction bases outside the gene matches: 7. Germline loops: CDR1 MNHEY, CDR2 SMNVEV (reference sequence). In DNA, the CDR3 is TGTGCCAGCAGTCCCGGCGGGACAGGGTATTCACCCCTCCACTTT. Translating it yields CASSPGGTGYSPLHF.

The DNA for the CDR3 is TGTGCCTGGAGGGTACAAACAAGCTCCTACGAGCAGTACTTC. The encoded protein is CAWRVQTSSYEQYF. The chain is built from TRBV30 and TRBJ2-7; D gene ambiguous. V was shortened by 3 bases and J by 0 bases, with 12 bases between the two germline ends. From germline, CDR1 is GTSNPN and CDR2 SVGIG (reference sequence). The length of the CDR3 is 14 residues.

The chain has TRBV9 and TRBJ2-1, with 9 bases fitting TRBD1. From germline, CDR1 is SGDLS and CDR2 YYNGEE. This CDR3 has 15 amino acids. Germline trimming cut 0 bases from V and 4 bases from J; bases unmatched to any gene: 2. CDR3 in DNA: TGTGCCAGCAGCGTAGTGGGACAGGGTTACAATGAGCAGTTCTTC. Translation gives CASSVVGQGYNEQFF.

This chain links TRBV28 with TRBJ1-4; TRBD1 aligns across 8 bases. J was trimmed by 7 bases and V by 6 bases; bases with no gene match: 10. This CDR3 has 15 amino acids. Germline CDR1 and CDR2: MDHEN and SYDVKM. The CDR3, as DNA: TGTGCCAGCAGCTCGCAGGGGGCAAAGGGTGAAAAACTGTTTTTT. Its protein is CASSSQGAKGEKLFF.

The chain carries TRBV3-1 (or the pseudogene TRBV3-2) and TRBJ1-4, with D tentatively TRBD1 (6 bases). Germline CDR1 reads LGHDT; CDR2 reads YNNKEL (reference sequence). The length of the CDR3 is 14 residues. V was pared by 4 bases and J by 4 bases, with 10 bases between. The CDR3 is CASSRRTDNEKLFF. CDR3 nucleotides: TGTGCCAGCAGCCGGAGGACAGATAATGAAAAACTGTTTTTT.